This section outlines one T cell receptor (beta chain) sequence together with its context. Using immunoSEQ multiplex PCR, the repertoire was profiled, and TCRdb retains in-frame clones only, with some absent. This table holds around 1.9 million clones, just over 90% found once. This CDR3 is 15 amino acids long. Germline CDR1 and CDR2: MNHEY and SMNVEV (reference sequence). Trimming took off 5 bases at V and 3 bases at J, with 13 bases between the two ends. CD45RO-negative, CCR7-positively selected cells formed the naive CD8 fraction, excluding terminally differentiated effector memory CD45RA+ cells. The entry originates in a study of shared clonotypes between healthy human individuals.

The specimen sequenced was naive CD8+ T cells from PBMCs. The receptor's source is a man younger than 30 in good health. Some clones in this sample may be carry-over from other donors' samples. This chain uses TRBV27 with TRBJ2-2; D call uncertain. The CDR3 DNA sequence: TGTGCCAGCAGTATCCTACTGGGCGACACCGGGGAGCTGTTTTTT. As protein: CASSILLGDTGELFF.